This T cell receptor (beta chain) was identified during a study of blood T cell repertoires in COVID-19. Study at large: Acute and convalescent COVID-19 samples came from the United States, Italy and Spain.

Profiling relied on immunoSEQ multiplex PCR, and the TCRdb table lists in-frame clones only, not all of them. The top ten hold around 1.5% of the sample, which has 400,000 or so clones, about 91% seen once. Germline loops: CDR1 SGHRS, CDR2 YFSETQ. V dropped 7 bases and J dropped 1 base, with 15 bases sitting between them. This CDR3 region has 14 residues. Seattle patients were enrolled during active infection and followed longitudinally. Sample: peripheral blood. The origin of this receptor is a woman in her 40s with COVID-19, enrolled during active disease. This chain connects TRBV5-1 to TRBJ2-7, with D perhaps matching TRBD1 (5 bases). In DNA form, the CDR3 reads TGCGCCAGCTCAGAACAGGCACTATCCTACGAGCAGTACTTC. Its translation is CASSEQALSYEQYF.